This TCR beta chain was captured in a study of vaccination and CD4 T cells after COVID-19. Study details: There were two doses of either BNT162b2 or mRNA-1273 vaccine given to participants. Overlapping spike peptides of SARS-CoV-2, HCoV-NL63, HCoV-OC43 and HCoV-229E stimulated the cells.

Regarding treatment: roughly 11-day PBMC culture with coronavirus spike peptide pools or control peptides (ViraFEST assay). Comments on this clonotype: Antigen specificity is unknown.

With the Oncomine TCR Beta short-read assay, DNA from cultured CD4+ T cells was sequenced. In this case, cultured CD4+ T cells provided the extracted genomic DNA. MiXCR, applied by TCRdb to the PCR reads, yields one record per CDR3 protein. The table has about 15,000 distinct CDR3 sequences, around 73% seen once. V dropped 4 bases and J dropped 12 bases, with 27 bases sitting between them. This CDR3 spans 15 amino acids. Germline V gene sequence: CDR1 DFQATT, CDR2 SNEGSKA (reference sequence). J is TRBJ1-2 and V is TRBV20-1; D is unresolved. The source of this sequence is a human donor who had recovered from COVID-19. Sequencing was done on a sample of CD4+ T cells from blood, cultured in vitro. The CDR3: CSAIRLGPSGKGHTF. The DNA for the CDR3 is TGCAGTGCTATACGCCTAGGCCCCTCCGGAAAGGGCCACACCTTC.